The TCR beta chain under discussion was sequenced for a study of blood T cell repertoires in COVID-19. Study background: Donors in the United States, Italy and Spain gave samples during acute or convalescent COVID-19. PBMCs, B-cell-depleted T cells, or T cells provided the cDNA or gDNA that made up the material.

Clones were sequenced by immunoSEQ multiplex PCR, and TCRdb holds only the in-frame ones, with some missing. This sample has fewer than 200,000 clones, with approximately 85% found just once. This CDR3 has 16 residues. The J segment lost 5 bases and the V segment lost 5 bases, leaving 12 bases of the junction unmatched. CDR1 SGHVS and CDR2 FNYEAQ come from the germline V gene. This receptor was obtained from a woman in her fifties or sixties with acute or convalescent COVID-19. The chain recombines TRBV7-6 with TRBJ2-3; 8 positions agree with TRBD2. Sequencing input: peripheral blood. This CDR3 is CASSPGPGGPGDTQYF. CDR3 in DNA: TGTGCCAGCAGCCCTGGACCGGGAGGGCCCGGAGATACGCAGTATTTT. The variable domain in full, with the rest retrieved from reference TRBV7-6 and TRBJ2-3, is GAGVSQSPRYKVTKRGQDVALRCDPISGHVSLYWYRQALGQGPEFLTYFNYEAQQDKSGLPNDRFSAERPEGSISTLTIQRTEQRDSAMYRCASSPGPGGPGDTQYFGPGTRLTVL.